This entry lists 23 T cell receptor beta chains sequenced from one sample in a study of T-cell reconstitution after alpha-beta-depleted transplantation in children. For TCRbeta, the library was prepared with unique molecular identifiers. MiXCR, applied by TCRdb to the PCR reads, yields one record per CDR3 protein. The sample contains about 270,000 distinct CDR3 sequences, about a tenth of which appear only once. The sequenced sample was PBMCs from the stem cell graft donor, obtained from the stem cell graft. These TCRs come from a human donor who donated a stem cell graft to a child with SCID.

This clonotype was observed a few times. This rearrangement joins TRBV29-1 to TRBJ1-1, with D unclear. V was shortened by 4 bases and J by 4 bases, with 4 bases between the two germline ends. The V gene's germline CDR1 is SQVTM and CDR2 ANQGSEA. There are 10 residues in the CDR3. The CDR3 DNA follows: TGCAGCGTTGGGAGCACTGAAGCTTTCTTT. This codes for CSVGSTEAFF.

This clonotype came up many times. The chain carries TRBV10-3 and TRBJ1-2; no definite D call. The V gene lost 10 bases and the J gene lost 3 bases, with 9 bases spanning the gap. This CDR3 region has 11 residues. The germline CDR1 and CDR2 sequences are ENHRY and SYGVKD. Written as DNA, the CDR3 is TGTGCCACCCAGAGGGACTATGGCTACACCTTC. This sequence encodes CATQRDYGYTF.

This clonotype was seen ten or more times. V is TRBV6-1 and J is TRBJ1-2; TRBD1 matches 7 bases. The germline V gene encodes CDR1 MNHNS and CDR2 SASEGT. This CDR3 has 13 residues. The V segment lost 6 bases and the J segment 4 bases; nucleotides outside the gene matches: 5. The CDR3 DNA is TGTGCCAGCAGAGAGCAGGGGGGCTATGGCTACACCTTC. Protein sequence: CASREQGGYGYTF.

The chain links TRBV12-3 or TRBV12-4 to TRBJ2-7; 7 bases are shared with TRBD1. V lost 2 bases, J lost 7 bases, and 14 bases stayed unmatched. This CDR3 comprises 16 residues. The CDR3 sequence: CASSLHGTANPLEQYF. The CDR3 coding sequence is TGTGCCAGCAGTTTACACGGGACAGCCAACCCCCTTGAGCAGTACTTC.

This clonotype was counted only a few times. CDR3 sequence (DNA): TGCGCCAGCAGCTTGGATGGGACACTTAACACCGGGGAGCTGTTTTTT. Protein product: CASSLDGTLNTGELFF. The V and J genes are TRBV5-1 and TRBJ2-2; tentative D call: TRBD1 (6 bases). The CDR3 sequence is 16 residues long. Trimming removed 0 bases from V and 2 bases from J, with 11 bases in between. Germline V gene lookup returns CDR1 SGHRS and CDR2 YFSETQ.

This clonotype was found many times. The J gene is TRBJ1-2, the V gene TRBV5-1, with a weak D call TRBD1 (6 bases). This CDR3 spans 14 amino acids. V lost 4 bases, J lost 6 bases, and 16 bases lay in between. CDR1 is SGHRS and CDR2 is YFSETQ in the germline V gene. CDR3: CASSPEGGEDGYTF. The CDR3 DNA is TGCGCCAGCAGCCCCGAGGGGGGCGAGGATGGCTACACCTTC. The entire variable domain, with the rest obtained from reference TRBV5-1 and TRBJ1-2, is as follows: KAGVTQTPRYLIKTRGQQVTLSCSPISGHRSVSWYQQTPGQGLQFLFEYFSETQRNKGNFPGRFSGRQFSNSRSEMNVSTLELGDSALYLCASSPEGGEDGYTFGSGTRLTVV.

In this sample, this clonotype turned up a few times. The chain combines TRBV20-1 with TRBJ1-2; tentatively, D is TRBD1 (5 bases). The germline gives CDR1 DFQATT, CDR2 SNEGSKA (reference sequence). Trimming took 0 bases from V and 2 from J, leaving 13 bases between them. This CDR3 is 15 amino acids long. Written as DNA, the CDR3 is TGCAGTGCTAGAGAACTATCTGAGGGGAACTATGGCTACACCTTC. Translation gives CSARELSEGNYGYTF.

V gene TRBV5-1 combines with J gene TRBJ2-1; 7 nucleotides line up with TRBD2. V dropped 7 bases and J dropped 3; count of bases not matched to a gene: 13. The CDR3 runs 16 residues. Germline-derived CDR1 and CDR2 are SGHRS and YFSETQ. CDR3 loop: CASGGNGSGHYNEQFF. As DNA, the CDR3 is TGCGCCAGCGGGGGGAATGGTAGCGGGCACTACAATGAGCAGTTCTTC.

This clonotype came up many times. This chain links TRBV10-3 with TRBJ1-5; no clear D. This CDR3 contains 14 residues. Trimming shortened V by 2 bases and J by 0 bases, and 5 bases separated the two germline ends. CDR1 is ENHRY, CDR2 SYGVKD, per germline. In DNA form, the CDR3 reads TGTGCCATCAGTGAGGTTAATAGCAATCAGCCCCAGCATTTT. It codes for CAISEVNSNQPQHF.

At least ten counts were recorded for this clonotype. The gene calls are TRBV7-2 and TRBJ2-3; the D gene is possibly TRBD2 (6 bases). Trimming shortened V by 1 base and J by 4 bases, and 9 bases separated the two germline ends. CDR1 SGHTA and CDR2 FQGNSA come from the germline V gene. The CDR3 covers 14 residues. The CDR3 DNA reads as TGTGCCAGCAGCTTAGGACTAGATGCAGATACGCAGTATTTT. This encodes CASSLGLDADTQYF.

This clonotype has a count of ten or more. The rearrangement links TRBV10-3 to TRBJ2-6; maybe TRBD1 (5 bases). Germline loops: CDR1 ENHRY, CDR2 SYGVKD. CDR3 length: 18 residues. The V and J ends lost 3 bases and 0 bases respectively, with 15 bases between them. The DNA for the CDR3 is TGTGCCATCAGTGATGGGGCCAAATCCTTCTCTGGGGCCAACGTCCTGACTTTC. Amino acids: CAISDGAKSFSGANVLTF.

This rearrangement joins TRBV6-2 or TRBV6-3 to TRBJ2-5; perhaps D is TRBD1 or TRBD2 (5 bases each). The ends were cut back, 2 bases at V and 0 bases at J, with 13 bases in the middle. Germline values: CDR1 MNHEY, CDR2 SVGEGT. The CDR3 is 16 amino acids. The CDR3 protein is CASSYGTEWYQETQYF. Here the CDR3 DNA reads TGTGCCAGCAGTTACGGGACGGAATGGTACCAAGAGACCCAGTACTTC.

The rearrangement joins TRBV7-6 to TRBJ1-1, with no clear D. The germline CDR1 and CDR2 sequences are SGHVS and FNYEAQ. The CDR3 loop spans 15 amino acids. V was cut by 2 bases and J by 3 bases, with 13 bases left in between. The CDR3 loop reads CASSLTGKRDTEAFF. The CDR3 bases are TGTGCCAGCAGCTTAACGGGGAAGAGGGACACTGAAGCTTTCTTT. The full variable domain, completed using reference TRBV7-6 and TRBJ1-1, is GAGVSQSPRYKVTKRGQDVALRCDPISGHVSLYWYRQALGQGPEFLTYFNYEAQQDKSGLPNDRFSAERPEGSISTLTIQRTEQRDSAMYRCASSLTGKRDTEAFFGQGTRLTVV.

This clonotype was detected ten times or more. This chain joins TRBV25-1 and TRBJ1-3; no definite D call. V dropped 2 bases and J dropped 0 bases, with 5 bases sitting between them. The V gene's germline CDR1 is MGHDK and CDR2 SYGVNS. The CDR3 covers 14 residues. The CDR3: CASSEEASGNTIYF. CDR3 nucleotides: TGTGCCAGCAGTGAAGAGGCCTCTGGAAACACCATATATTTT.

V and J are TRBV4-1 and TRBJ2-1; 7 bases line up with TRBD2. With 1 base clipped from V and 3 bases from J, the junction kept 3 bases outside the gene matches. The length of the CDR3 is 15 residues. Germline values: CDR1 MGHRA, CDR2 YSYEKL. CDR3 residues: CASSQGGGDYNEQFF. CDR3 nucleotide sequence: TGCGCCAGCAGCCAAGGGGGGGGAGACTACAATGAGCAGTTCTTC.

This clonotype has at least ten counts. The rearrangement joins TRBV5-1 to TRBJ1-1; a weak D match, TRBD1 (6 bases). The CDR3 is 13 residues long. The V and J ends lost 6 bases and 0 bases respectively, with 9 bases between them. The germline V gene has CDR1 SGHRS and CDR2 YFSETQ. The CDR3, as DNA: TGCGCCAGCACAGGGGCCATGAACACTGAAGCTTTCTTT. Translated: CASTGAMNTEAFF. Combining the CDR3 with reference TRBV5-1 and TRBJ1-1 gives the whole variable domain KAGVTQTPRYLIKTRGQQVTLSCSPISGHRSVSWYQQTPGQGLQFLFEYFSETQRNKGNFPGRFSGRQFSNSRSEMNVSTLELGDSALYLCASTGAMNTEAFFGQGTRLTVV.

The CDR3 reads CASSFRGLAGPDTQYF. The CDR3 nucleotides read TGCGCCAGCAGCTTTAGGGGACTAGCGGGTCCAGATACGCAGTATTTT. The chain couples TRBV5-1 to TRBJ2-3; 12 bases line up with TRBD2. Trimming at V came to 2 bases and at J to 4 bases, leaving 5 bases not matched to a gene. The CDR3 sequence is 16 residues long. Germline V CDR1 and CDR2: SGHRS, YFSETQ.

This clonotype was counted ten times or more. This rearrangement joins TRBV5-1 to TRBJ2-7; possible D gene TRBD1, 6 bases. There are 15 residues in the CDR3. Germline V gene lookup returns CDR1 SGHRS and CDR2 YFSETQ. V was clipped by 3 bases and J by 5 bases, with 18 bases between them. The CDR3 nucleotides are TGCGCCAGCAGCTCGGCAGGGGTGCTTAGGAACGAGCAGTACTTC. Protein product: CASSSAGVLRNEQYF.

The table lists this clonotype with a few counts. CDR3 sequence reads: CASSLGDILWNKPYEQYF. Here the CDR3 DNA reads TGTGCCAGCAGCTTAGGAGACATACTGTGGAACAAACCCTACGAGCAGTACTTC. This chain uses TRBV7-8 with TRBJ2-7, with no clear D. In germline, CDR1 is SGHVS, CDR2 FQNEAQ. V was trimmed by 1 base and J by 2 bases, leaving 21 bases between them. This CDR3 has 18 residues.

This clonotype was seen a handful of times. CDR3 loop: CASSLTWGVNEQFF. Here the CDR3 DNA reads TGTGCCAGCAGCTTAACGTGGGGGGTGAATGAGCAGTTCTTC. This sequence joins TRBV7-3 and TRBJ2-1; D is perhaps TRBD2 (6 bases). CDR3 length: 14 residues. The germline V gene encodes CDR1 SGHTA and CDR2 FQGTGA. V was shortened by 0 bases and J by 7 bases, with 10 bases between the two germline ends.

This clonotype came up many times. An end of the junction differs from the germline gene, which may be a read error. DNA of the CDR3: TGTGCCAGCAGTTTAAGTGGTACTAATGAAAAACTGTTTTTT. Its translation is CASSLSGTNEKLFF. The J gene is TRBJ1-4, the V gene TRBV5-1; D is undetermined. Germline V gives CDR1 SGHRS, CDR2 YFSETQ. This CDR3 comprises 14 residues.

This clonotype appeared many times. Written as DNA, the CDR3 is TGTGCCATCAGTGAGTCGGGATCAAAAGAGACCCAGTACTTC. Its protein product is CAISESGSKETQYF. This sequence joins TRBV10-3 and TRBJ2-5; D is ambiguous. Trimming shortened V by 0 bases and J by 3 bases, and 8 bases separated the two germline ends. This CDR3 is 14 amino acids long. CDR1 is ENHRY, CDR2 SYGVKD, per germline.

The table lists this clonotype with a few counts. This sequence joins TRBV25-1 and TRBJ2-6; possibly TRBD1 or TRBD2 for D (5 bases each). This CDR3 has 17 residues. Germline values: CDR1 MGHDK, CDR2 SYGVNS. The V gene lost 5 bases and the J gene lost 0 bases, with 14 bases spanning the gap. CDR3: CASSSWGLPSGANVLTF. CDR3 DNA sequence: TGTGCCAGCAGTTCCTGGGGGTTACCCTCTGGGGCCAACGTCCTGACTTTC.